The 16 T cell receptor beta chains in this list originate from one sample, sequenced in a study of T cells in Graves' hyperthyroidism and ophthalmopathy (dated by TCRdb to between 2018 and 2021). Libraries were constructed by multiplex PCR. TCRdb lists the instrument as Illumina HiSeq 2000. The TCR beta CDR3 regions were amplified from RNA transcripts. The TCR CDR3 was subjected to a first round of RT-PCR using the HTBI primer set and the Qiagen OneStep RT-PCR kit. In TCRdb, the public reads were trimmed at Q25 with fastp and aligned with MiXCR, with productive beta chains retained. Records with the same CDR3 protein are collapsed into one entry carrying the most frequent genes and DNA. The sample profile shows 700,000 to 850,000 distinct CDR3 sequences; about 35% of them were found once. The leading ten clones occupy around 30% of the sample. The sequencing input was blood. These TCRs come from a middle-aged woman with Graves' hyperthyroidism.

The rearrangement links TRBV20-1 to TRBJ1-1; D not certain. CDR1 and CDR2 from the germline V gene are DFQATT and SNEGSKA (reference sequence). The CDR3 totals 17 residues. V lost 0 bases to trimming and J lost 0 bases, with 17 bases between them. Here the CDR3 reads CSARDYRQSYMNTEAFF. In DNA form, the CDR3 reads TGCAGTGCTAGAGATTATCGGCAATCCTACATGAACACTGAAGCTTTCTTT.

This clonotype was recorded at least ten times. The CDR3 coding sequence is TGTGCCACCAGTGTACGGGGGGGCTATGGCTACACCTTC. Amino acids: CATSVRGGYGYTF. This chain connects TRBV24-1 to TRBJ1-2; TRBD1 is a possible D gene (5 bases). Germline V CDR1 and CDR2: KGHDR, SFDVKD. The CDR3 spans 13 residues. V was cut by 5 bases and J by 4 bases, with 10 bases left in between.

The rearrangement links TRBV6-5 to TRBJ1-3; possible D gene TRBD1, 5 bases. Trimming removed 0 bases at V and 9 bases at J, with 15 bases between. This CDR3 has 15 residues. The V gene's germline CDR1 is MNHEY and CDR2 SVGAGI. The CDR3 is CASSYSKGPGGTIYF. The CDR3 DNA sequence: TGTGCCAGCAGTTACTCGAAGGGGCCCGGGGGCACCATATATTTT.

This clonotype has a count of ten or more. The chain joins TRBV2 to TRBJ1-6; tentatively, D is TRBD1 (5 bases). V lost 6 bases to trimming and J lost 6 bases, with 15 bases between them. CDR3 length: 15 amino acids. Germline lookup yields CDR1 SNHLY and CDR2 FYNNEI. The CDR3 DNA reads as TGTGCCAGCAGCGCTCAACAGACAGCTAATTCACCCCTCCACTTT. As protein: CASSAQQTANSPLHF.

The J gene is TRBJ1-1, the V gene TRBV7-2; 7 bases map to TRBD1. The V and J ends lost 2 bases and 7 bases, in that order; junction bases with no gene match: 10. The germline CDR1 and CDR2 sequences are SGHTA and FQGNSA. The CDR3 contains 15 residues. CDR3 sequence (DNA): TGTGCCAGCAGCTTACGGACCGGGTACAGGGGTGAAGCTTTCTTT. Its translation is CASSLRTGYRGEAFF.

This clonotype was counted only a few times. The rearrangement uses TRBV7-3 and TRBJ2-7, with TRBD2 matching 8 bases. The J call may be mistaken, given a closer DNA end match to TRBJ2-1. The CDR3 spans 12 residues. The germline V gene has CDR1 SGHTA and CDR2 FQGTGA. The CDR3 DNA reads as TGTGCCAGCAGTTACGCGGGAGGTGAGCAGTTCTTC. Protein: CASSYAGGEQFF.

There are a few counts of this clonotype. This chain connects TRBV6-5 to TRBJ1-1; TRBD1 is a possible D gene (5 bases). Germline V gene lookup returns CDR1 MNHEY and CDR2 SVGAGI. V was cut by 7 bases and J by 0 bases, with 12 bases left in between. This CDR3 is built from 14 residues. The CDR3 protein is CASTDSILNTEAFF. Here the CDR3 DNA reads TGTGCCAGCACCGACAGTATTTTGAACACTGAAGCTTTCTTT.

This clonotype has a count of ten or more. The chain carries TRBV5-1 and TRBJ1-4; D might be TRBD1 (5 bases). V was cut by 0 bases and J by 8 bases, with 11 bases left in between. The CDR3 runs 14 residues. Per germline, CDR1 SGHRS and CDR2 YFSETQ. The CDR3 here is CASSLGDGREKLFF. The DNA for the CDR3 is TGCGCCAGCAGCTTGGGGGACGGTCGGGAAAAACTGTTTTTT.

This clonotype was counted at least ten times. The chain uses TRBV11-2 and TRBJ1-2; unclear D gene. The CDR3 runs to 14 residues. V was cut by 1 base and J by 4 bases, with 10 bases left in between. CDR1 is SGHAT, CDR2 FQNNGV, per germline. The CDR3: CASSLVTEAYGYTF. The CDR3 region has the DNA TGTGCCAGCAGCTTAGTCACAGAAGCCTATGGCTACACCTTC. Together with reference TRBV11-2 and TRBJ1-2, the CDR3 gives the full variable domain: EAGVAQSPRYKIIEKRQSVAFWCNPISGHATLYWYQQILGQGPKLLIQFQNNGVVDDSQLPKDRFSAERLKGVDSTLKIQPAKLEDSAVYLCASSLVTEAYGYTFGSGTRLTVV.

Points on this clonotype: A much larger clone differs by one base, so this may be a read error. J is TRBJ1-6 and V is TRBV6-5; D is unresolved. This CDR3 has 15 residues. V was pared by 5 bases and J by 7 bases, with 15 bases between. Germline V gene sequence: CDR1 MNHEY, CDR2 SVGAGI. Written as DNA, the CDR3 is TGTGCCAGCAGTCCTCGGACGAACGCCAATTCACCCCTCCACTTT. It is translated as CASSPRTNANSPLHF.

The chain couples TRBV7-2 to TRBJ1-4, with TRBD1 identical over 7 bases. V gave up 5 bases and J gave up 5 bases; unmatched junction bases: 17. Germline CDR1 SGHTA, CDR2 FQGNSA. The CDR3 has 18 amino acids. The CDR3 loop reads CASSTGTEGTFPNEKLFF. The CDR3 DNA follows: TGTGCCAGCAGCACCGGGACAGAGGGGACTTTTCCGAATGAAAAACTGTTTTTT.

This clonotype has at least ten counts. V usage is TRBV12-3 or TRBV12-4 and J usage is TRBJ1-2; 8 nucleotides line up with TRBD1. Losses at the gene ends were 3 bases for V and 6 bases for J; bases not matched to a gene: 3. The CDR3 is 13 amino acids. The CDR3 coding sequence is TGTGCCAGCAGTTTCAGGGGGCGGAATGGCTACACCTTC. It codes for CASSFRGRNGYTF.

The rearrangement uses TRBV10-3 and TRBJ2-2; D remains ambiguous. Germline V gene lookup returns CDR1 ENHRY and CDR2 SYGVKD. This CDR3 spans 10 amino acids. V was cut by 8 bases and J by 7 bases, with 5 bases left in between. For the CDR3, the DNA is TGTGCCATCCTGGGCGGGGAGCTGTTTTTT. Translated, it gives CAILGGELFF.

This clonotype occurred many times. The rearrangement uses TRBV20-1 and TRBJ2-5; 8 bases align to TRBD2. The CDR3 spans 13 residues. CDR1 and CDR2 from the germline V gene are DFQATT and SNEGSKA (reference sequence). V was clipped by 7 bases and J by 5 bases; unmatched bases: 9. CDR3 nucleotides: TGCAGTGTTGCAGCGGGAGCCGATGAGACCCAGTACTTC. Amino acids: CSVAAGADETQYF.

Ten or more counts support this clonotype. This rearrangement joins TRBV29-1 to TRBJ2-7; possibly TRBD1 for D (6 bases). The V end was cut by 5 bases, the J end by 2 bases, with 13 bases between. Germline V gene data show CDR1 as SQVTM and CDR2 as ANQGSEA. This CDR3 spans 13 amino acids. For the CDR3, the DNA is TGCAGCGTTCGCCGACAGGAGACCTACGAGCAGTACTTC. Its protein is CSVRRQETYEQYF.

Remarks on this clonotype: This may stem from a read error, because a much larger clone lies one nucleotide away. The chain joins TRBV10-3 to TRBJ1-1; a weak D match, TRBD1 (5 bases). From germline, CDR1 is ENHRY and CDR2 SYGVKD. The CDR3 spans 15 residues. The ends were cut back, 5 bases at V and 3 bases at J, with 16 bases in the middle. The CDR3 DNA sequence: TGTGCCATCAGTTCACCAGGGCGTCAGGACACTGAAGCTTTCTTT. The encoded protein is CAISSPGRQDTEAFF.